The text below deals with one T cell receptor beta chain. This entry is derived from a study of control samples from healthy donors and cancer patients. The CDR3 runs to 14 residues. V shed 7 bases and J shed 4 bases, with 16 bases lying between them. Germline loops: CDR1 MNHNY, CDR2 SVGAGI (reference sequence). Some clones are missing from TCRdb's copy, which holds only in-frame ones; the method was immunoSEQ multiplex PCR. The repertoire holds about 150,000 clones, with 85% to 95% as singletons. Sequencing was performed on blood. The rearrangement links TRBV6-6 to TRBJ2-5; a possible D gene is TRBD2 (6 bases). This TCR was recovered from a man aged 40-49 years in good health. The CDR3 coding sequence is TGTGCCAGCAATGGGGGAGGAGGACCAGAGACCCAGTACTTC. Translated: CASNGGGGPETQYF.